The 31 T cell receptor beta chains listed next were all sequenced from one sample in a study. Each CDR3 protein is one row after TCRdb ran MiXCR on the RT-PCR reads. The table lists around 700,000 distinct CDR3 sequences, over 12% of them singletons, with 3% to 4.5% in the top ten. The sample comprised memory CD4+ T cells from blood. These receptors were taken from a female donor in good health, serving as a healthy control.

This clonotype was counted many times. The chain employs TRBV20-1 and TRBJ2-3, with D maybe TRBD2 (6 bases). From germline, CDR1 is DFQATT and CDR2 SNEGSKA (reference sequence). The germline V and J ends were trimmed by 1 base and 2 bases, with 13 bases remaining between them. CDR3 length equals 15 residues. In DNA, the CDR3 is TGCAGTGCTAGAGCATTAAGGGACTTCACAGATACGCAGTATTTT. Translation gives CSARALRDFTDTQYF.

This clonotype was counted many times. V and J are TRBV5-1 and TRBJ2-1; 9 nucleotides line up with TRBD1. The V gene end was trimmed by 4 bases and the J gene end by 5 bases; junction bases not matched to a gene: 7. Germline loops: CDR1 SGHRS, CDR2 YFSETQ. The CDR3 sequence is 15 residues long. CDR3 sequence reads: CASSGQGSLNNEQFF. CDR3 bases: TGCGCCAGCAGCGGACAGGGGTCCCTTAACAATGAGCAGTTCTTC.

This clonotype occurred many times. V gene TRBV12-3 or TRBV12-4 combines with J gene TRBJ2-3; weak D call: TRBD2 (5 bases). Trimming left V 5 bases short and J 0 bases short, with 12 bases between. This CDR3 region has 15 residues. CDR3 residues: CASSLDLTSTDTQYF. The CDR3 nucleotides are TGTGCCAGCAGTCTGGACTTAACAAGCACAGATACGCAGTATTTT.

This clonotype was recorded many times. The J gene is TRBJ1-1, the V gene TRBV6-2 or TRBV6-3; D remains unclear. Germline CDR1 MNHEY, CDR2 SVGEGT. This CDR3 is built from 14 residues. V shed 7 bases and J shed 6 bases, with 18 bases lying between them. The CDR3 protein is CASTARAGRAEAFF. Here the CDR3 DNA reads TGTGCCAGCACCGCTCGGGCCGGACGCGCTGAAGCTTTCTTT.

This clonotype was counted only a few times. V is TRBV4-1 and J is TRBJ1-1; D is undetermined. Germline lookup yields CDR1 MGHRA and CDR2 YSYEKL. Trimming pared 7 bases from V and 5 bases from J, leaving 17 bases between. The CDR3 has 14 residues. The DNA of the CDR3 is TGCGCCAGCACGCCCGGTGGGGTGACGACTGAAGCTTTCTTT. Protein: CASTPGGVTTEAFF.

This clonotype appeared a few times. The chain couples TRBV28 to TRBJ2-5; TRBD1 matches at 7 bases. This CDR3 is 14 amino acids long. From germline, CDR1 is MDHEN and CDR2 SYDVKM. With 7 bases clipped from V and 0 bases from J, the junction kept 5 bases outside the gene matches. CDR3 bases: TGTGCCAGCAAAGGGGGCGGAGACCAAGAGACCCAGTACTTC. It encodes CASKGGGDQETQYF.

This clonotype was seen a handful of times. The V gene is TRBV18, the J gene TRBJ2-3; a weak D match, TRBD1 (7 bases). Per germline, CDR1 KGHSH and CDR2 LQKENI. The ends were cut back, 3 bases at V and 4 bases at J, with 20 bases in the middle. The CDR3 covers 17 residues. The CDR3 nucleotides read TGTGCCAGCTCACCGCCAGGGGGGCTGCAGGTCGCAGATACGCAGTATTTT. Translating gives CASSPPGGLQVADTQYF. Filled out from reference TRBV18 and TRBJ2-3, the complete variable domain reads NAGVMQNPRHLVRRRGQEARLRCSPMKGHSHVYWYRQLPEEGLKFMVYLQKENIIDESGMPKERFSAEFPKEGPSILRIQQVVRGDSAAYFCASSPPGGLQVADTQYFGPGTRLTVL.

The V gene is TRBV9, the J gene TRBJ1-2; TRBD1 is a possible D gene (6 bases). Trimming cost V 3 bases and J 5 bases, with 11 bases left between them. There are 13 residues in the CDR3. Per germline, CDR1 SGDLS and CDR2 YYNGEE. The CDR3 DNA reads TGTGCCAGCAGCGAACAGGGTTCATATGGCTACACCTTC. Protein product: CASSEQGSYGYTF.

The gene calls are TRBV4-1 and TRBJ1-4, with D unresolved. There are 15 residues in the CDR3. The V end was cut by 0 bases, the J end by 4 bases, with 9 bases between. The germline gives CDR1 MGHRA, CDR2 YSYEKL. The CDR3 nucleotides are TGCGCCAGCAGCCAAGATCGCCAGATTAATGAAAAACTGTTTTTT. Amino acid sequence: CASSQDRQINEKLFF.

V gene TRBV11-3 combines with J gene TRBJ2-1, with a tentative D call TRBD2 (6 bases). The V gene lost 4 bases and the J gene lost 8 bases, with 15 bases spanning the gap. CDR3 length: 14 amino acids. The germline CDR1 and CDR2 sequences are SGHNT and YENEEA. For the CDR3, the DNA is TGTGCCAGCAGCTCAATCGGGAGTAGCGATGAGCAGTTCTTC. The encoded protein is CASSSIGSSDEQFF. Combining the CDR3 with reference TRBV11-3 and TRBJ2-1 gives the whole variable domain EAGVVQSPRYKIIEKKQPVAFWCNPISGHNTLYWYLQNLGQGPELLIRYENEEAVDDSQLPKDRFSAERLKGVDSTLKIQPAELGDSAVYLCASSSIGSSDEQFFGPGTRLTVL.

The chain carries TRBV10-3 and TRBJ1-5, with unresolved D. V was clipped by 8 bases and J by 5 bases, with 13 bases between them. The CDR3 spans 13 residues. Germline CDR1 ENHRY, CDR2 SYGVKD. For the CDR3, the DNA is TGTGCCATCCGACCAGGTCACGATCAGCCCCAGCATTTT. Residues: CAIRPGHDQPQHF.

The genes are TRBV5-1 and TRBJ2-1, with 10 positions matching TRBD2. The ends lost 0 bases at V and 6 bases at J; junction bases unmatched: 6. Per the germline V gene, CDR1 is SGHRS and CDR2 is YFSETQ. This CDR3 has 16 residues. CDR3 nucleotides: TGCGCCAGCAGCTTGGGGGGGGGACTAGCGACCAATGAGCAGTTCTTC. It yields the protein CASSLGGGLATNEQFF.

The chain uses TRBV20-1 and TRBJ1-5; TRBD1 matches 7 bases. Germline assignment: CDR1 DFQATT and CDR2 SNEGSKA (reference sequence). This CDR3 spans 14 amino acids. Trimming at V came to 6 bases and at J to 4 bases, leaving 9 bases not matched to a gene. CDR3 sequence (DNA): TGCAGTGCGGATAGACAGGGAAGAAATCAGCCCCAGCATTTT. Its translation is CSADRQGRNQPQHF.

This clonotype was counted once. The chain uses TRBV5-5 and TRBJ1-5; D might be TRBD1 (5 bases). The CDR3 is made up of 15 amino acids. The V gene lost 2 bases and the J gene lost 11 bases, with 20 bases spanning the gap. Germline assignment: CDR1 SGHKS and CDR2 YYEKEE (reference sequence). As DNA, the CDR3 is TGTGCCAGCAGCTTTAGTCGGGGGGGAGCAGAGACCCAGCATTTT. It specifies CASSFSRGGAETQHF.

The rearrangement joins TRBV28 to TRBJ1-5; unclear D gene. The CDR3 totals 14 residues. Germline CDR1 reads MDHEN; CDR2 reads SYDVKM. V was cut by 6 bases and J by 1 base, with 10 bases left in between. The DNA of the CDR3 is TGTGCCAGCAGGTCTGGGAGCAGCAATCAGCCCCAGCATTTT. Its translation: CASRSGSSNQPQHF. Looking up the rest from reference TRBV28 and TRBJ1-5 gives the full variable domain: DVKVTQSSRYLVKRTGEKVFLECVQDMDHENMFWYRQDPGLGLRLIYFSYDVKMKEKGDIPEGYSVSREKKERFSLILESASTNQTSMYLCASRSGSSNQPQHFGDGTRLSIL.

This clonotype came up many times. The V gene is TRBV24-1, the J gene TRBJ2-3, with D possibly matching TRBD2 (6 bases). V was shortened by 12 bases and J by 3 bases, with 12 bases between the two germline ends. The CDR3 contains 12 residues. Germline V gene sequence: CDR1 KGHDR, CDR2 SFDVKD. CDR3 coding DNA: TGTGCCGGCCGCGGGGATACAGATACGCAGTATTTT. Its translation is CAGRGDTDTQYF.

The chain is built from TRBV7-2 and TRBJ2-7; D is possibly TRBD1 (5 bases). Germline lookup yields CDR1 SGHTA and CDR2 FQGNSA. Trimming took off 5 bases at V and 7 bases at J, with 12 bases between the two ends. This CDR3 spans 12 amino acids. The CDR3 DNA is TGTGCCAGCAGCCGACAGTTTACGGAGCAGTACTTC. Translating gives CASSRQFTEQYF.

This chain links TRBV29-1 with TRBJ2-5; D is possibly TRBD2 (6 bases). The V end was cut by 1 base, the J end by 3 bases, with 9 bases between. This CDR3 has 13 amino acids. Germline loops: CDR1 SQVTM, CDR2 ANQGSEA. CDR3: CSVEVGGEETQYF. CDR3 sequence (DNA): TGCAGCGTTGAAGTTGGAGGGGAAGAGACCCAGTACTTC.

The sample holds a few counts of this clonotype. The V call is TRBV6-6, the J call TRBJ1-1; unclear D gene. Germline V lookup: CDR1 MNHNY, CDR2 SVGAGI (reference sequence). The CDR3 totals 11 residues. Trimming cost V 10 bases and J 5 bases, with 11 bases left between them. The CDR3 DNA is TGTGCCACCTTCGATTGGACTGAAGCTTTCTTT. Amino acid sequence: CATFDWTEAFF.

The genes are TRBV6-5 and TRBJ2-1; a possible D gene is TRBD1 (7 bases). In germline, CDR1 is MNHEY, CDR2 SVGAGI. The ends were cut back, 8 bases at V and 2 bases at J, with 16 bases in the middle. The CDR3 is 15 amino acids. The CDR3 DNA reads TGTGCCAGCGCCCAGGGGGGAGAAACCTACAATGAGCAGTTCTTC. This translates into CASAQGGETYNEQFF.

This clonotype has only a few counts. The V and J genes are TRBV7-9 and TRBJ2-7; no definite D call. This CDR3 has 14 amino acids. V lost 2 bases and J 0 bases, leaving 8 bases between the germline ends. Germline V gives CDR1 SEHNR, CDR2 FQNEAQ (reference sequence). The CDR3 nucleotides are TGTGCCAGCAGCTTAAGAGACATCTCCTACGAGCAGTACTTC. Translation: CASSLRDISYEQYF.

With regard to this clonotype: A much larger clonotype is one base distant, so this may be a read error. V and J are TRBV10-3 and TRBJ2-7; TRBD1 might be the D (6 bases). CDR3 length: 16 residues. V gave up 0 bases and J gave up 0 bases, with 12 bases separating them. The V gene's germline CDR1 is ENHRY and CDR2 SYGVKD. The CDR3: CAISESAGAPSYEQYF. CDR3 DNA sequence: TGTGCCATCAGTGAGTCGGCAGGGGCCCCCTCCTACGAGCAGTACTTC.

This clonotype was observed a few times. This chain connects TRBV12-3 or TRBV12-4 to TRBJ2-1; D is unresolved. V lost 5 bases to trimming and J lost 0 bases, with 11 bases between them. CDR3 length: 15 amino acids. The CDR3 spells CASSKGPGSYNEQFF. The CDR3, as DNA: TGTGCCAGCAGTAAAGGCCCCGGCTCCTACAATGAGCAGTTCTTC.

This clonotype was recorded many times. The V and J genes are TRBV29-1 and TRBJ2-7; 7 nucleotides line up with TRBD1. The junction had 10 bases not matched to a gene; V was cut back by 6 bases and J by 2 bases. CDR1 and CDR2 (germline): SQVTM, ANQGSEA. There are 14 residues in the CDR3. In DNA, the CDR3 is TGCAGCGTAGAGGGACAGAATAGCCCCTACGAGCAGTACTTC. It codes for CSVEGQNSPYEQYF.

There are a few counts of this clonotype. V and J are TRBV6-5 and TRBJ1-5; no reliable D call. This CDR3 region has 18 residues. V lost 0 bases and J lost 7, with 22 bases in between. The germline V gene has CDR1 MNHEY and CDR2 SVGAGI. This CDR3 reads CASSYSQDLINRRQPQHF. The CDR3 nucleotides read TGTGCCAGCAGTTACTCCCAGGACCTAATCAACAGAAGGCAGCCCCAGCATTTT.

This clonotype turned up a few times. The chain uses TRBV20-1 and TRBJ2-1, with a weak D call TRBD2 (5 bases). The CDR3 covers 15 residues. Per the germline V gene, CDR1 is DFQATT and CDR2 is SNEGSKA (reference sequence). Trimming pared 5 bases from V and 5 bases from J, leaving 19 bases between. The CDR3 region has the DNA TGCAGTGCTGGAGGTCGCGGCGGGTCCAACAATGAGCAGTTCTTC. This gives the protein CSAGGRGGSNNEQFF.

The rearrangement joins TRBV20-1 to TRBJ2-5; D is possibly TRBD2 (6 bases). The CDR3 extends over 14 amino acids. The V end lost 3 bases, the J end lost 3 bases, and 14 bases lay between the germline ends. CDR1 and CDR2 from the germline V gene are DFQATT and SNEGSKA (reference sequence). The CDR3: CSASRGSFEETQYF. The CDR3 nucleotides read TGCAGTGCTAGTCGGGGGAGTTTCGAAGAGACCCAGTACTTC.

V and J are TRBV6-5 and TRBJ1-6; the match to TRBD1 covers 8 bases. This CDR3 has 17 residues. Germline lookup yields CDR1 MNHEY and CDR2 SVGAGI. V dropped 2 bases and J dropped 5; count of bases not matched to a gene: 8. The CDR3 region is CASSYRGDRSDNSPLHF. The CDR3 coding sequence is TGTGCCAGCAGTTACAGGGGGGACAGGTCGGATAATTCACCCCTCCACTTT.

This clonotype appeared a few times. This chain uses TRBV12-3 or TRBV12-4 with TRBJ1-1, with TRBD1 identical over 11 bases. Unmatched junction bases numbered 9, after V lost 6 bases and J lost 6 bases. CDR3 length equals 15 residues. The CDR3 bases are TGTGCCAGCAGAGGAGTGGACAGGGGGCGCGCTGAAGCTTTCTTT. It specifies CASRGVDRGRAEAFF.

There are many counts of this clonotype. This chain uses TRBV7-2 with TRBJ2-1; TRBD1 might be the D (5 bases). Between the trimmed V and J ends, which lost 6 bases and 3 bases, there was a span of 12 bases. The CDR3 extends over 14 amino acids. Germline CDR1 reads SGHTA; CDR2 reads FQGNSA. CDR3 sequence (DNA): TGTGCCAGCAGTCCCACAGGCTTCTACAATGAGCAGTTCTTC. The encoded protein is CASSPTGFYNEQFF.

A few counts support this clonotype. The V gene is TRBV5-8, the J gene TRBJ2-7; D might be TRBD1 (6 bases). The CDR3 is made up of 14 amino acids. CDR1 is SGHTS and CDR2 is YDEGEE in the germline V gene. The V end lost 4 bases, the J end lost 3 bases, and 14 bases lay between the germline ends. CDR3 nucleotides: TGTGCCAGCAGCCAGAGGACAGATTACTACGAGCAGTACTTC. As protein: CASSQRTDYYEQYF.